These T cell receptor beta chains were read from a single sample in a study of a mutant IDH1 vaccine in newly diagnosed glioma. These receptors' targets are unknown. Repertoires were generated with immunoSEQ multiplex PCR, while TCRdb's copy carries only in-frame clones and drops some. This sample yields about 56,000 clones, of which about 86% are seen a single time; about 1.6% belongs to the top ten. This specimen consisted of PBMCs, obtained from a glioma patient whose treatment included an IDH1 peptide vaccine. Receptors were obtained from a man aged 40-50 years with glioma. Both conserved end residues are part of each CDR3. A D gene is named only where the DNA matches it firmly. Size values are once, few and many counts, or a class for expanded clones, and some rows have none.

v_call	d_call	clone_size	j_call	cdr3_nt	cdr3_aa
TRBV6-5	NA	once	TRBJ1-4	TGTGCCAGCAGCAAACAGACAGGAAATGAAAAACTGTTTTTT	CASSKQTGNEKLFF
TRBV7-3	TRBD2	NA	TRBJ2-2	TGTGCCAGCAGCCTCGGACTAGGAGGTACCGGGGAGCTGTTTTTT	CASSLGLGGTGELFF
TRBV6-5	NA	NA	TRBJ1-5	TGTGCCAGCAGTTACTCGGGGGGGCGCAATCAGCCCCAGCATTTT	CASSYSGGRNQPQHF
TRBV7-9	TRBD1	NA	TRBJ1-5	TGTGCCAGCAGCTGGTCAGGGGGACCTTACAATCAGCCCCAGCATTTT	CASSWSGGPYNQPQHF
TRBV19	TRBD2	NA	TRBJ2-1	TGTGCCAGTAGTATAGGGACTAGCCTAACCTACAATGAGCAGTTCTTC	CASSIGTSLTYNEQFF
TRBV19	NA	NA	TRBJ1-4	TGTGCCAGTAGTATAGTCCTCAGGGGTAAAACTAATGAAAAACTGTTTTTT	CASSIVLRGKTNEKLFF
TRBV18	TRBD2	few	TRBJ2-3	TGTGCCAGCTCACCGGAGGCGGGAGTCAGGGATACGCAGTATTTT	CASSPEAGVRDTQYF
TRBV7-2	NA	NA	TRBJ2-7	TGTGCCAGCAGCTTAGGGTTCCCCGAGCAGTACTTC	CASSLGFPEQYF
TRBV5-4	TRBD1	NA	TRBJ1-4	TGTGCCAGCAGCGTCGGGACAGCTCTTGGGGAAAAACTGTTTTTT	CASSVGTALGEKLFF
TRBV7-6	TRBD1	once	TRBJ1-4	TGTGCCAGCAGCCCAACAGGGGTTGTTGTTGAAAAACTGTTTTTT	CASSPTGVVVEKLFF
TRBV7-2	TRBD1	NA	TRBJ1-5	TGTGCCAGCAGCGTACAGGGGGATCAGCCCCAGCATTTT	CASSVQGDQPQHF
TRBV7-9	NA	NA	TRBJ2-3	TGTGCCAGCAGCTATGAGCTTGGCACAGATACGCAGTATTTT	CASSYELGTDTQYF
TRBV4-3	TRBD2	NA	TRBJ2-3	TGCGCCAGCAGCCAAGGCGGGGGGCCTCCAGATACGCAGTATTTT	CASSQGGGPPDTQYF
TRBV29-1	TRBD1	NA	TRBJ2-2	TGCAGCGTTGCACATATACAGGGGTGGAGGACCGGGGAGCTGTTTTTT	CSVAHIQGWRTGELFF
TRBV2	TRBD2	NA	TRBJ2-3	TGTGCCAGCACTCTAGGAGGGACTAGAAGCACAGATACGCAGTATTTT	CASTLGGTRSTDTQYF
TRBV7-2	TRBD2	NA	TRBJ2-7	TGTGCCAGCAGTTCCGCGGGGGGCCCTTCCTACGAGCAGTACTTC	CASSSAGGPSYEQYF
TRBV4-1	NA	NA	TRBJ2-1	TGCGCCAGCAGCCAGACCCTTGGCGGGCTCTACAATGAGCAGTTCTTC	CASSQTLGGLYNEQFF
TRBV10-3	TRBD1	NA	TRBJ2-3	TGTGCCATCAGTGGGGGGGACAGGGCTACTAGCACAGATACGCAGTATTTT	CAISGGDRATSTDTQYF
TRBV29-1	TRBD2	NA	TRBJ2-7	TGCAGCGTTGAAGATCGAGCTAGCGGGAACGAGCAGTACTTC	CSVEDRASGNEQYF
TRBV9	TRBD1	NA	TRBJ2-6	TGTGCCAGCAGATCCGGGACAGGGCCATCTGGGGCCAACGTCCTGACTTTC	CASRSGTGPSGANVLTF
TRBV7-8	NA	NA	TRBJ2-7	TGTGCCAGCAGCTTATCCCATTACGAGCAGTACTTC	CASSLSHYEQYF
TRBV19	NA	once	TRBJ2-3	TGTGCCAGTAGTATAGGGAGTGAGGCAGGGTTTGATACGCAGTATTTT	CASSIGSEAGFDTQYF